Each of the 5 T cell receptor beta chains below was sequenced from the same sample in a study of cytomegalovirus exposure and HLA in healthy donors. Vbeta (60) and Jbeta (13) primers were used in the PCR. Profiled with immunoSEQ multiplex PCR; TCRdb holds only in-frame clones, not every one. The sample shows 170,000 or so clones, approximately 84% of them seen only once. Input material: PBMCs. All receptors derive from a man aged 18 to 29 in good health and CMV-seronegative.

The J gene is TRBJ2-7, the V gene TRBV19, with D perhaps TRBD2 (6 bases). The CDR3 loop spans 14 amino acids. The germline CDR1 and CDR2 sequences are LNHDA and SQIVND (reference sequence). Trimming removed 6 bases from V and 5 bases from J, with 17 bases in between. CDR3 in amino acids: CASSPGLELDEQYF. DNA of the CDR3: TGTGCCAGTAGCCCGGGACTGGAGTTAGACGAGCAGTACTTC.

V usage is TRBV6-1 and J usage is TRBJ1-2; TRBD1 agrees at 7 bases. Germline values: CDR1 MNHNS, CDR2 SASEGT. V lost 6 bases and J lost 4; bases outside the gene matches: 8. CDR3 size: 14 residues. The CDR3 nucleotides are TGTGCCAGCAGAACAGGGGACGCCCGCTATGGCTACACCTTC. Translation: CASRTGDARYGYTF.

This chain uses TRBV11-2 with TRBJ1-6, with TRBD1 matching over 11 bases. This CDR3 region has 14 residues. Germline CDR1 SGHAT, CDR2 FQNNGV. V lost 6 bases and J lost 8; bases outside the gene matches: 3. This CDR3 is CASSWTGGYSPLHF. The CDR3 DNA sequence: TGTGCCAGCAGTTGGACAGGGGGCTATTCACCCCTCCACTTT. The full variable domain, its missing parts supplied by reference TRBV11-2 and TRBJ1-6, is EAGVAQSPRYKIIEKRQSVAFWCNPISGHATLYWYQQILGQGPKLLIQFQNNGVVDDSQLPKDRFSAERLKGVDSTLKIQPAKLEDSAVYLCASSWTGGYSPLHFGNGTRLTVT.

The rearrangement uses TRBV5-5 and TRBJ1-2, with 7 bases aligning to TRBD1. The junction had 10 bases not matched to a gene; V was cut back by 0 bases and J by 8 bases. This CDR3 has 15 amino acids. Germline CDR1 reads SGHKS; CDR2 reads YYEKEE (reference sequence). The chain's CDR3 is CASSLGQTGVSGYTF. CDR3 nucleotide sequence: TGTGCCAGCAGCTTGGGGCAAACAGGGGTGAGCGGCTACACCTTC.

V gene TRBV6-1 combines with J gene TRBJ1-1; 8 nucleotides match TRBD1. Trimming removed 10 bases from V and 5 bases from J; junction bases left unmatched: 9. Germline V gives CDR1 MNHNS, CDR2 SASEGT. The CDR3 totals 13 residues. CDR3 in DNA: TGTGCCACCAGGGGGCTCGGGGGTACTGAAGCTTTCTTT. Translated: CATRGLGGTEAFF.